One TCR beta chain is described in this entry. Its target is unknown. This record belongs to a study of T cell responses to AZD1222 COVID-19 vaccine. Study overall: Pooled samples include second doses given at about 4 or 12 weeks. Study outcomes and limitations: Dominant CD4 TCR responses targeted spike regions 160-218 and 743-854.

The CDR3 is 17 amino acids. J gave up 5 bases and V 0 bases, and 8 bases lay outside the gene matches. Germline CDR1 and CDR2: LNHNV and YYDKDF (reference sequence). Profiled with immunoSEQ multiplex PCR; TCRdb holds only in-frame clones, not every one. Found here are under 80,000 clones, 88% of them singletons; the top ten hold about a fifth. This chain uses TRBV15 with TRBJ2-2, with 8 bases fitting TRBD2. This TCR derives from an adult in good health. Sample: peripheral blood, taken on day 0 of AZD1222 vaccination. The CDR3 nucleotides are TGTGCCACCAGCAGAGATACCGGGACTAGTGTTACCGGGGAGCTGTTTTTT. It specifies CATSRDTGTSVTGELFF. Looking up the rest from reference TRBV15 and TRBJ2-2 gives the full variable domain: DAMVIQNPRYQVTQFGKPVTLSCSQTLNHNVMYWYQQKSSQAPKLLFHYYDKDFNNEADTPDNFQSRRPNTSFCFLDIRSPGLGDTAMYLCATSRDTGTSVTGELFFGEGSRLTVL.